This TCR beta chain was sequenced during a study of OX40 agonist ivuxolimab in advanced cancers. Study context: At doses from 0.01 to 10 mg/kg, patients were given intravenous ivuxolimab every 2 weeks. One patient with hepatocellular carcinoma and two with cutaneous melanoma, three in all, had partial responses. Aged roughly 23 to 79 with a mean of approximately 60 years, they were almost 85% male.

Study-level points and caveats: In the 0.1 to 3.0 mg/kg range, CD4+ and CD8+ blood T cells had expanded clonally by week 6.

The CDR3 is 15 residues long. The ends were cut back, 4 bases at V and 4 bases at J, with 14 bases in the middle. Germline CDR1 is SGHVS and CDR2 is FQNEAQ. Only in-frame clones appear in the TCRdb table, and some are missing; sequencing was by immunoSEQ multiplex PCR. The table includes around 89,000 clones, roughly 90% detected once. Note on this clone: Its antigen is undetermined.

The receptor's source is an adult with an advanced solid tumor such as melanoma, head and neck, liver or kidney cancer. This material consisted of CD4+ or CD8+ T cells sorted from blood, taken in a trial of the OX40 agonist ivuxolimab. This chain connects TRBV7-8 to TRBJ1-5, with unresolved D. CDR3 in amino acids: CASSSLTLSNQPQHF. For the CDR3, the DNA is TGTGCCAGCAGCTCACTTACCCTGTCGAATCAGCCCCAGCATTTT.